Listed below are T cell receptor beta chains from one sample, sequenced in a study of T cell repertoires in cytomegalovirus infection. TCRdb redid the calling of the reads with MiXCR, one entry per CDR3 protein. Of hundreds of thousands of distinct CDR3 sequences in the sample, 25% to 30% were seen once. Their cognate antigens are unknown. The source was cultured PBMCs, collected from culture after CMV antigen stimulation. The receptor set was obtained from a human donor in good health (CMV status not recorded). Some clones in this sample may be carry-over from other donors' samples. Each CDR3 is given with its conserved first and last residue. The D gene is left open where the match is weak. Expanded clones are given a class, and other clones once, few, many or no size at all.

v_call d_call clone_size cdr3_aa
TRBV6-1 NA many CASSEDSYNEQFF
TRBV2 TRBD1 NA CASSDDRVEQYF
TRBV12-3/TRBV12-4 NA NA CASSDQNTGELFF
TRBV4-2 NA many CASRPRSVYRGSPLHF
TRBV11-1 NA NA CASPEGEQFF
TRBV30 NA NA CAWRGPMNTEAFF
TRBV7-3 TRBD2 many CASSPSGRASYNEQFF
TRBV7-8 NA many CASSLVGQGGEKLFF
TRBV4-2 NA many CASSQGVGGGVGELFF
TRBV12-3/TRBV12-4 TRBD2 NA CASTQGLAGLGTQYF
TRBV6-8 TRBD1 NA CASSRSRDSQPQHF
TRBV10-3 TRBD2 many CAISDGEGLAQFF
TRBV12-3/TRBV12-4 NA NA CASSLEVAPLHF
TRBV28 TRBD1 many CASSLGQGEFF
TRBV10-3 NA few CAIKPGSYNEQFF
TRBV7-8 NA few CASSLRPGALGEQYF
TRBV5-3 TRBD2 NA CASSLRLAGGGQYF
TRBV12-3/TRBV12-4 TRBD2 few CASRRLGLAGNNEQFF
TRBV7-2 NA few CASSLVGSVQETQYF
TRBV7-3 NA few CASSLKGVGLYNEQFF
TRBV27 NA NA CASKRQDTQYF